This TCR beta chain appears in the sequencing data of a study of T cell repertoires in cytomegalovirus infection. At the level of the study: Indications of both CMV infection and matching HLA type were provided by public TCR beta signatures.

TCRdb called the reads again in MiXCR, with one record for every CDR3 protein. The sample records about 360,000 distinct CDR3 sequences, around 18% being singletons. Overall study findings and caveats: Carriers of CMV plus the relevant HLA were identified by cumulative public TCR beta family frequency. The response measured ex vivo was dominated by TCR beta clonotypes (HLA-C-restricted and CMV-specific).

CDR3 length: 12 residues. Between the trimmed V and J ends, which lost 5 bases and 4 bases, there was a span of 8 bases. This clonotype appeared many times. Its target is not known. This clonotype originated in a human donor in good health (CMV status not recorded). Some clones in this sample may be carry-over from other donors' samples. The chain recombines TRBV12-3 or TRBV12-4 with TRBJ2-5; no reliable D call. Specimen: PBMCs. CDR3 nucleotides: TGTGCCAGCAGTATAACGATAGAGACCCAGTACTTC. Translated: CASSITIETQYF.